This is a list of T cell receptor beta chains from one sample in a study of T cells after yellow fever vaccination. TCRdb reprocessed the 5' RACE reads with MiXCR, giving one entry per CDR3 protein. This table has some 340,000 distinct CDR3 sequences, over 8.5% appearing once. The sequencing here drew on CD4+ T cells sorted from PBMCs, taken 45 days after the yellow fever booster vaccination. The receptor source for this set is a man younger than 35 who received the YFV17D yellow fever vaccine. CDR3s include the opening cysteine and the closing phenylalanine or tryptophan. The D gene is left open where the match is weak. Some rows mark clone size as missing; the rest say once, few, many or name a class of expanded clone.

V: TRBV5-1
length: 13
D: NA
J: TRBJ1-6
size: NA
CDR3: CASRTSYNSPLHF
DNA: TGCGCCAGCAGAACCTCCTATAATTCACCCCTCCACTTT

V: TRBV6-5
length: 13
D: TRBD1
J: TRBJ1-2
size: NA
CDR3: CASSWGQWNGYTF
DNA: TGTGCCAGCAGTTGGGGACAGTGGAATGGCTACACCTTC

V: TRBV6-6
length: 16
D: NA
J: TRBJ2-1
size: NA
CDR3: CASSSSEAGGRNEQFF
DNA: TGTGCCAGCAGTTCATCAGAGGCAGGTGGAAGGAATGAGCAGTTCTTC

V: TRBV20-1
length: 16
D: TRBD1
J: TRBJ2-6
size: NA
CDR3: CSASQGASSGANVLTF
DNA: TGCAGTGCTAGTCAGGGGGCCTCCTCTGGGGCCAACGTCCTGACTTTC

V: TRBV12-3/TRBV12-4
length: 13
D: NA
J: TRBJ2-1
size: many
CDR3: CASSPDIYNEQFF
DNA: TGTGCCAGCAGTCCTGACATCTACAATGAGCAGTTCTTC

V: TRBV7-2
length: 15
D: NA
J: TRBJ2-1
size: NA
CDR3: CASSARLGLSAEQFF
DNA: TGTGCCAGCAGCGCCCGACTAGGTTTATCGGCTGAGCAGTTCTTC

V: TRBV20-1
length: 14
D: NA
J: TRBJ2-1
size: NA
CDR3: CSASRQHFGGWQFF
DNA: TGCAGTGCTAGTAGACAGCACTTCGGAGGATGGCAGTTCTTC

V: TRBV7-8
length: 15
D: TRBD1
J: TRBJ1-6
size: NA
CDR3: CASSGFDRGNSPLHF
DNA: TGTGCCAGCAGCGGGTTCGACAGGGGAAATTCACCCCTCCACTTT

V: TRBV4-1
length: 16
D: TRBD1
J: TRBJ1-2
size: few
CDR3: CASSQTTPDRDFGYTF
DNA: TGCGCCAGCAGCCAAACCACCCCGGACAGGGATTTTGGCTACACCTTC

V: TRBV6-2/TRBV6-3
length: 15
D: NA
J: TRBJ1-2
size: many
CDR3: CASNWDTKSNYGYTF
DNA: TGTGCCAGCAACTGGGACACGAAGTCTAACTATGGCTACACCTTC

V: TRBV2
length: 14
D: NA
J: TRBJ2-3
size: many
CDR3: CASSVMGPADTQYF
DNA: TGTGCCAGCAGTGTTATGGGGCCGGCAGATACGCAGTATTTT

V: TRBV18
length: 14
D: TRBD1
J: TRBJ2-7
size: many
CDR3: CASSGTGIIYEQYF
DNA: TGTGCCAGCTCAGGGACAGGGATAATCTACGAGCAGTACTTC

V: TRBV6-5
length: 14
D: NA
J: TRBJ2-2
size: few
CDR3: CASSYPGGSEELFF
DNA: TGTGCCAGCAGTTACCCTGGAGGCTCCGAGGAGCTGTTTTTT

V: TRBV5-5
length: 14
D: TRBD1
J: TRBJ1-5
size: few
CDR3: CASSSDRVVQPQHF
DNA: TGTGCCAGCAGCTCAGACAGGGTTGTTCAGCCCCAGCATTTT

V: TRBV12-3/TRBV12-4
length: 13
D: NA
J: TRBJ2-7
size: few
CDR3: CASSLDSTAEQYF
DNA: TGTGCCAGCAGTTTAGATTCGACAGCCGAGCAGTACTTC

V: TRBV3-1
length: 13
D: NA
J: TRBJ2-2
size: NA
CDR3: CASSQARAGELFF
DNA: TGTGCCAGCAGCCAAGCCCGTGCCGGGGAGCTGTTTTTT

V: TRBV7-2
length: 15
D: NA
J: TRBJ1-3
size: few
CDR3: CASSAILTGRTTIYF
DNA: TGTGCCAGCAGCGCCATTCTCACGGGGCGGACCACCATATATTTT

V: TRBV4-1
length: 16
D: NA
J: TRBJ1-2
size: NA
CDR3: CASSQEGSWGGYGYTF
DNA: TGCGCCAGCAGCCAAGAGGGGTCCTGGGGAGGCTATGGCTACACCTTC

V: TRBV11-2
length: 21
D: TRBD1
J: TRBJ1-1
size: NA
CDR3: CASSSRDRGYGRVLMNTEAFF
DNA: TGTGCCAGCAGCTCGAGGGACAGGGGTTATGGTCGAGTGTTGATGAACACTGAAGCTTTCTTT

V: TRBV29-1
length: 15
D: TRBD1
J: TRBJ2-2
size: NA
CDR3: CSGGPGQGGTGELFF
DNA: TGCAGCGGGGGACCGGGACAGGGGGGCACCGGGGAGCTGTTTTTT

V: TRBV4-2
length: 16
D: NA
J: TRBJ1-4
size: NA
CDR3: CASSQDQRGSNEKLFF
DNA: TGTGCCAGCAGCCAAGATCAGCGGGGCTCTAATGAAAAACTGTTTTTT

V: TRBV20-1
length: 13
D: NA
J: TRBJ2-3
size: NA
CDR3: CSQDRRDTDTQYF
DNA: TGCAGTCAAGACCGCAGGGACACAGATACGCAGTATTTT

V: TRBV20-1
length: 13
D: NA
J: TRBJ2-7
size: NA
CDR3: CSAPFPGTYEQYF
DNA: TGCAGTGCTCCTTTTCCCGGGACTTACGAGCAGTACTTC

V: TRBV7-9
length: 14
D: TRBD1
J: TRBJ1-1
size: NA
CDR3: CASSLGQGEAEAFF
DNA: TGTGCCAGCAGCCTCGGACAGGGTGAGGCTGAAGCTTTCTTT

V: TRBV6-2/TRBV6-3
length: 12
D: NA
J: TRBJ1-1
size: NA
CDR3: CASSYWGTAAFF
DNA: TGTGCCAGCAGTTACTGGGGAACAGCAGCTTTCTTT

V: TRBV7-8
length: 15
D: NA
J: TRBJ1-5
size: few
CDR3: CASSSLGGTFQPQHF
DNA: TGTGCCAGCAGCTCCTTGGGTGGGACATTTCAGCCCCAGCATTTT

V: TRBV25-1
length: 13
D: NA
J: TRBJ2-5
size: NA
CDR3: CASSEYREETQYF
DNA: TGTGCCAGCAGTGAATACAGGGAAGAGACCCAGTACTTC

V: TRBV29-1
length: 13
D: NA
J: TRBJ1-1
size: few
CDR3: CSVERKMNTEAFF
DNA: TGCAGCGTTGAACGGAAGATGAACACTGAAGCTTTCTTT

V: TRBV7-2
length: 15
D: NA
J: TRBJ2-4
size: few
CDR3: CASSLAGVAKNIQYF
DNA: TGTGCCAGCAGCTTGGCCGGGGTAGCCAAAAACATTCAGTACTTC

V: TRBV6-2/TRBV6-3
length: 13
D: NA
J: TRBJ2-2
size: NA
CDR3: CASSPIDTGELFF
DNA: TGTGCCAGCAGCCCTATCGACACCGGGGAGCTGTTTTTT

V: TRBV20-1
length: 14
D: NA
J: TRBJ2-7
size: few
CDR3: CSARDQERADEQYF
DNA: TGCAGTGCTAGAGATCAGGAAAGGGCCGACGAGCAGTACTTC

V: TRBV20-1
length: 13
D: NA
J: TRBJ1-1
size: few
CDR3: CSALQPHHTEAFF
DNA: TGCAGTGCTCTACAACCACACCACACTGAAGCTTTCTTT

V: TRBV7-9
length: 12
D: NA
J: TRBJ1-2
size: NA
CDR3: CASSKTGYGYTF
DNA: TGTGCCAGCAGCAAGACAGGCTATGGCTACACCTTC

V: TRBV12-5
length: 14
D: TRBD2
J: TRBJ2-5
size: many
CDR3: CASGRGLAGQTQYF
DNA: TGTGCTAGTGGCCGAGGACTAGCGGGACAGACCCAGTACTTC

V: TRBV27
length: 15
D: NA
J: TRBJ2-2
size: NA
CDR3: CASSSRGVDTGELFF
DNA: TGTGCCAGCAGTTCCCGAGGGGTAGACACCGGGGAGCTGTTTTTT

V: TRBV5-1
length: 15
D: NA
J: TRBJ1-2
size: few
CDR3: CASSLPGVLRSGYTF
DNA: TGCGCCAGCAGCTTGCCCGGTGTCCTAAGAAGTGGCTACACCTTC

V: TRBV27
length: 18
D: TRBD1
J: TRBJ2-4
size: few
CDR3: CASSLFKGQNLAKNIQYF
DNA: TGTGCCAGCAGTTTATTCAAGGGACAGAACTTAGCCAAAAACATTCAGTACTTC

V: TRBV5-1
length: 15
D: NA
J: TRBJ1-5
size: few
CDR3: CASSDQGGSNQPQHF
DNA: TGCGCCAGCAGCGACCAGGGAGGGAGCAATCAGCCCCAGCATTTT

V: TRBV7-9
length: 13
D: NA
J: TRBJ2-5
size: NA
CDR3: CASNRVPGETQYF
DNA: TGTGCCAGCAATCGGGTCCCAGGGGAGACCCAGTACTTC

V: TRBV12-3/TRBV12-4
length: 14
D: NA
J: TRBJ2-5
size: many
CDR3: CASRIHTNQETQYF
DNA: TGTGCCAGCAGGATCCACACAAACCAAGAGACCCAGTACTTC